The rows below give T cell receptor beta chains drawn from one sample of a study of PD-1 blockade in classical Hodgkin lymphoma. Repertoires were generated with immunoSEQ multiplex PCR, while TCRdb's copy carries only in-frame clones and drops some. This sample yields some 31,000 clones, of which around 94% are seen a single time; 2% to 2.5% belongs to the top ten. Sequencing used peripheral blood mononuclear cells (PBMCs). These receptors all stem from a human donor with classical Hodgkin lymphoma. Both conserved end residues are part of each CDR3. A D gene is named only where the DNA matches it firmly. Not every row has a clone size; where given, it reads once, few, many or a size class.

cdr3_nt: TGTGCCAGCAGTTACAGGGAGGGACAGCCCCAGCATTTT
cdr3_aa: CASSYREGQPQHF
v_call: TRBV27
j_call: TRBJ1-5
d_call: NA
clone_size: NA

cdr3_nt: TGTGCCAGCTCACCACCTCCAGGGGCGCATTCGAAAAACATTCAGTACTTC
cdr3_aa: CASSPPPGAHSKNIQYF
v_call: TRBV18
j_call: TRBJ2-4
d_call: NA
clone_size: NA

cdr3_nt: TGTGCCAGCAGCCCAGTTCAGGGATGGGACTACAATGAGCAGTTCTTC
cdr3_aa: CASSPVQGWDYNEQFF
v_call: TRBV7-9
j_call: TRBJ2-1
d_call: NA
clone_size: NA

cdr3_nt: TGTGCCAGCACCTCCCATGCCAATCAGCCCCAGCATTTT
cdr3_aa: CASTSHANQPQHF
v_call: TRBV6-5
j_call: TRBJ1-5
d_call: NA
clone_size: NA

cdr3_nt: TGTGCCATCAGCGGACAGGGGGACCAAGGTCAGCCCCAGCATTTT
cdr3_aa: CAISGQGDQGQPQHF
v_call: TRBV10-3
j_call: TRBJ1-5
d_call: TRBD1
clone_size: NA

cdr3_nt: TGTGCCTGGAGTATGGGGACAGCTACTCTAGATGAGCAGTACTTC
cdr3_aa: CAWSMGTATLDEQYF
v_call: TRBV30
j_call: TRBJ2-7
d_call: TRBD1
clone_size: NA

cdr3_nt: TGTGCCAGCAGCCCCCTGTGGAACACTGAAGCTTTCTTT
cdr3_aa: CASSPLWNTEAFF
v_call: TRBV7-9
j_call: TRBJ1-1
d_call: NA
clone_size: NA

cdr3_nt: TGTGCCAGTAGTATAGGAGTCGCCGGGGCCTCTGGAAACACCATATATTTT
cdr3_aa: CASSIGVAGASGNTIYF
v_call: TRBV19
j_call: TRBJ1-3
d_call: NA
clone_size: NA

cdr3_nt: TGTGCCAGCAGTTTCAGACACGGACAAGAGACCCAGTACTTC
cdr3_aa: CASSFRHGQETQYF
v_call: TRBV28
j_call: TRBJ2-5
d_call: NA
clone_size: NA

cdr3_nt: TGTGCCAGCAGCTCGAGTCTAGAGCTGGAGACCCAGTACTTC
cdr3_aa: CASSSSLELETQYF
v_call: TRBV7-8
j_call: TRBJ2-5
d_call: NA
clone_size: NA

cdr3_nt: TGTGCCAGCAGCGTCACTACTAACTACAATGAGCAGTTCTTC
cdr3_aa: CASSVTTNYNEQFF
v_call: TRBV7-8
j_call: TRBJ2-1
d_call: NA
clone_size: NA

cdr3_nt: TGTGCCAGCAGTGGCTGGACAGGGGCTCTCTCCGAGCAGTACTTC
cdr3_aa: CASSGWTGALSEQYF
v_call: TRBV6-1
j_call: TRBJ2-7
d_call: TRBD1
clone_size: NA

cdr3_nt: TGTGCCAGCAGCTTATTCGGCAGTATCGTAGGCACTGAAGCTTTCTTT
cdr3_aa: CASSLFGSIVGTEAFF
v_call: TRBV7-9
j_call: TRBJ1-1
d_call: NA
clone_size: NA

cdr3_nt: TGTGCCAGCAGTGGATCGGGGGTAGTCTACGAGCAGTACTTC
cdr3_aa: CASSGSGVVYEQYF
v_call: TRBV6-1
j_call: TRBJ2-7
d_call: NA
clone_size: NA

cdr3_nt: TGCGCCAGCAGCTTGTCCCCCCGGTTACCGCGCTCTGGGGCCAACGTCCTGACTTTC
cdr3_aa: CASSLSPRLPRSGANVLTF
v_call: TRBV5-1
j_call: TRBJ2-6
d_call: NA
clone_size: NA

cdr3_nt: TGTGCCAGCAGCCCGGACAGTTTCCAAGAGACCCAGTACTTC
cdr3_aa: CASSPDSFQETQYF
v_call: TRBV5-4
j_call: TRBJ2-5
d_call: NA
clone_size: NA

cdr3_nt: TGTGCCAGCTCACCACAAGGACAGGGATATAATTCACCCCTCCACTTT
cdr3_aa: CASSPQGQGYNSPLHF
v_call: TRBV18
j_call: TRBJ1-6
d_call: TRBD1
clone_size: NA

cdr3_nt: TGTGCCAGCAGCTTGAGGCAGTTAAACACTGAAGCTTTCTTT
cdr3_aa: CASSLRQLNTEAFF
v_call: TRBV5-4
j_call: TRBJ1-1
d_call: NA
clone_size: NA

cdr3_nt: TGTGCCAGCAGTAAGAAAGATCCGGGACAGGGCTCCTACGAGCAGTACTTC
cdr3_aa: CASSKKDPGQGSYEQYF
v_call: TRBV27
j_call: TRBJ2-7
d_call: TRBD1
clone_size: NA

cdr3_nt: TGCGCCAGCAGTCAAATGAACACTGAAGCTTTCTTT
cdr3_aa: CASSQMNTEAFF
v_call: TRBV23-1
j_call: TRBJ1-1
d_call: NA
clone_size: NA

cdr3_nt: TGTGCCAGCTCACAACCCGGACAGGGGGCGTATGGCTACACCTTC
cdr3_aa: CASSQPGQGAYGYTF
v_call: TRBV18
j_call: TRBJ1-2
d_call: TRBD1
clone_size: NA

cdr3_nt: TGTGCCAGCACACAAGCAAACACTGAAGCTTTCTTT
cdr3_aa: CASTQANTEAFF
v_call: TRBV7-9
j_call: TRBJ1-1
d_call: NA
clone_size: NA

cdr3_nt: TGTGCCAGCAGCAGGGGCTCCTTGGGCAATGAGCAGTTCTTC
cdr3_aa: CASSRGSLGNEQFF
v_call: TRBV5-6
j_call: TRBJ2-1
d_call: NA
clone_size: once

cdr3_nt: TGTGCCAGAAGCTTGTTGTTGGGACAAAGGAATTCACCCCTCCACTTT
cdr3_aa: CARSLLLGQRNSPLHF
v_call: TRBV5-3
j_call: TRBJ1-6
d_call: NA
clone_size: NA

cdr3_nt: TGTGCCAGCAGCCGACTAATGGGGGTCGACACAGATACGCAGTATTTT
cdr3_aa: CASSRLMGVDTDTQYF
v_call: TRBV5-6
j_call: TRBJ2-3
d_call: NA
clone_size: NA

cdr3_nt: TGCGCCAGCAGCCCACGGGCGGCGGGATACATCTCCTACGAGCAGTACTTC
cdr3_aa: CASSPRAAGYISYEQYF
v_call: TRBV5-1
j_call: TRBJ2-7
d_call: NA
clone_size: NA

cdr3_nt: TGTGCCAGTAGTTTGACAGGGGTAGGAGAGCAGTACTTC
cdr3_aa: CASSLTGVGEQYF
v_call: TRBV19
j_call: TRBJ2-7
d_call: TRBD1
clone_size: NA

cdr3_nt: TGCGCCAGCAGGCCACAGGGGGGTAATGAAAAACTGTTTTTT
cdr3_aa: CASRPQGGNEKLFF
v_call: TRBV5-1
j_call: TRBJ1-4
d_call: TRBD1
clone_size: NA

cdr3_nt: TGTGCCATCAGGGGGAGGGACACTGAAGCTTTCTTT
cdr3_aa: CAIRGRDTEAFF
v_call: TRBV10-3
j_call: TRBJ1-1
d_call: NA
clone_size: NA

cdr3_nt: TGCGCCAGCAGCCAAGTTGGAGGTGAAAAACTGTTTTTT
cdr3_aa: CASSQVGGEKLFF
v_call: TRBV4-1
j_call: TRBJ1-4
d_call: NA
clone_size: NA

cdr3_nt: TGTGCCAGCGGACCAGACAGGGGGGAGAACTATGGCTACACCTTC
cdr3_aa: CASGPDRGENYGYTF
v_call: TRBV6-5
j_call: TRBJ1-2
d_call: TRBD1
clone_size: NA

cdr3_nt: TGTGCCAGCAGCTTGGCCGGGGGTGACAATGAGCAGTTCTTC
cdr3_aa: CASSLAGGDNEQFF
v_call: TRBV5-4
j_call: TRBJ2-1
d_call: NA
clone_size: NA

cdr3_nt: TGTGCCAGCAGCTACACAGGGTCCTACGAGCAGTACTTC
cdr3_aa: CASSYTGSYEQYF
v_call: TRBV7-2
j_call: TRBJ2-7
d_call: NA
clone_size: NA

cdr3_nt: TGTGCCAGCAGCCAAGAGGGACAGACTGGCTACACCTTC
cdr3_aa: CASSQEGQTGYTF
v_call: TRBV14
j_call: TRBJ1-2
d_call: TRBD1
clone_size: NA

cdr3_nt: TGTGCCAGTAGTCTCGACGGGGGCGTCTGGGCAGATACGCAGTATTTT
cdr3_aa: CASSLDGGVWADTQYF
v_call: TRBV19
j_call: TRBJ2-3
d_call: NA
clone_size: once

cdr3_nt: TGTGCCAGCAGCTCCTCCAAAGGCAGGGATGGTCAGCCCCAGCATTTT
cdr3_aa: CASSSSKGRDGQPQHF
v_call: TRBV11-2
j_call: TRBJ1-5
d_call: NA
clone_size: NA

cdr3_nt: TGTGCCAGCAGCTTGAAGGAACAGGGACGCACAGATACGCAGTATTTT
cdr3_aa: CASSLKEQGRTDTQYF
v_call: TRBV5-4
j_call: TRBJ2-3
d_call: NA
clone_size: NA

cdr3_nt: TGTGCCAGCAGCTTACGGCTAGCGGGTAACACCGGGGAGCTGTTTTTT
cdr3_aa: CASSLRLAGNTGELFF
v_call: TRBV7-7
j_call: TRBJ2-2
d_call: TRBD2
clone_size: NA

cdr3_nt: TGTGCCATCCTGTCGTCGGGGACTACCACAGATACGCAGTATTTT
cdr3_aa: CAILSSGTTTDTQYF
v_call: TRBV28
j_call: TRBJ2-3
d_call: TRBD2
clone_size: NA

cdr3_nt: TGCGCCAGCAGCTCTAACCTAGTCTCAAGAGATACGCAGTATTTT
cdr3_aa: CASSSNLVSRDTQYF
v_call: TRBV5-1
j_call: TRBJ2-3
d_call: NA
clone_size: NA

cdr3_nt: TGTGCCAGCAGCTTAGCGGGGACAGGGAGCGGGCAGTTCTTC
cdr3_aa: CASSLAGTGSGQFF
v_call: TRBV7-2
j_call: TRBJ2-1
d_call: TRBD1
clone_size: once